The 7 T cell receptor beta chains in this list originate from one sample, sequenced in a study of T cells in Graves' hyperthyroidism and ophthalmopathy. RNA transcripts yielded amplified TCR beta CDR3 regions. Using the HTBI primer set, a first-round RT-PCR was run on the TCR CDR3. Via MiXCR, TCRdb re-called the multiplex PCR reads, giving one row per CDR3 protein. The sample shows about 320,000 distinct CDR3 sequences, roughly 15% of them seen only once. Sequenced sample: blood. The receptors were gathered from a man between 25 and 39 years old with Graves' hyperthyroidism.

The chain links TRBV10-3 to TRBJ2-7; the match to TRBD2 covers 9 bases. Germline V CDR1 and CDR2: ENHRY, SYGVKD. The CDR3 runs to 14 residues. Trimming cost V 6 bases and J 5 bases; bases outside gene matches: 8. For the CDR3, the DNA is TGTGCCATCAGGGGGGTGGGACTAGCCGACGAGCAGTACTTC. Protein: CAIRGVGLADEQYF.

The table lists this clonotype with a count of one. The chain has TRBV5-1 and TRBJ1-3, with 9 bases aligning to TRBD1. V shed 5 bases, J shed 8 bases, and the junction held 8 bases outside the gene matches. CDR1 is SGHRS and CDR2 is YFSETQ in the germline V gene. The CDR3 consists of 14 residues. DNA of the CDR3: TGCGCCAGCAGTCCCGGGACAGGGCGTGACACCATATATTTT. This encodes CASSPGTGRDTIYF.

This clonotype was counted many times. The CDR3 protein is CASSLEGGRAGETQYF. The CDR3 DNA is TGCGCCAGCAGCTTGGAAGGCGGGAGGGCCGGAGAGACCCAGTACTTC. The chain employs TRBV5-1 and TRBJ2-5; 9 bases are shared with TRBD2. Germline CDR1 reads SGHRS; CDR2 reads YFSETQ. The J segment lost 4 bases and the V segment lost 0 bases, leaving 7 bases of the junction unmatched. The CDR3 totals 16 residues.

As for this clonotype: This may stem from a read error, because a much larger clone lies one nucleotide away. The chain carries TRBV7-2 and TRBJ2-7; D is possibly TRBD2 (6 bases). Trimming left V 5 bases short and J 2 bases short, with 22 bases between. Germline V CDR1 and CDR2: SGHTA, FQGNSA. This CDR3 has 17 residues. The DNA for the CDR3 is TGTGCCAGCAGCCCCCGGGGTAGCGGATTTACCACCTACGAGCAGTACTTC. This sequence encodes CASSPRGSGFTTYEQYF.

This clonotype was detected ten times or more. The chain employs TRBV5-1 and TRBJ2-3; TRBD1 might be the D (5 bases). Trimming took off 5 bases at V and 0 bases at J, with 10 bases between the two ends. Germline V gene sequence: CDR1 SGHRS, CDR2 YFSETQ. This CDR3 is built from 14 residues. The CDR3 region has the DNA TGCGCCAGCAGGGGGCCAGGGAGCACAGATACGCAGTATTTT. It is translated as CASRGPGSTDTQYF.

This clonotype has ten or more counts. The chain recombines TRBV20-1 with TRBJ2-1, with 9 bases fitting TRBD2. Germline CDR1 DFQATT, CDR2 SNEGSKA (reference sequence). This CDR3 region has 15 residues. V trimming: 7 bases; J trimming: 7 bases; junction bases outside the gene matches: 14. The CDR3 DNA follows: TGCAGTGTCCGAGGCGCGGGAGGGATCGGAAATGAGCAGTTCTTC. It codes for CSVRGAGGIGNEQFF.

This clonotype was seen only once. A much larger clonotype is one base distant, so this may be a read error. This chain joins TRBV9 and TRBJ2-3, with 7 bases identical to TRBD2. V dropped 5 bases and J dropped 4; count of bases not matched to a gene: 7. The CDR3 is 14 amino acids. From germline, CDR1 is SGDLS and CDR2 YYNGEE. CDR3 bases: TGTGCCAGCAGAAGGTGGCGGGAGCCAGATACGCAGTATTTT. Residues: CASRRWREPDTQYF.